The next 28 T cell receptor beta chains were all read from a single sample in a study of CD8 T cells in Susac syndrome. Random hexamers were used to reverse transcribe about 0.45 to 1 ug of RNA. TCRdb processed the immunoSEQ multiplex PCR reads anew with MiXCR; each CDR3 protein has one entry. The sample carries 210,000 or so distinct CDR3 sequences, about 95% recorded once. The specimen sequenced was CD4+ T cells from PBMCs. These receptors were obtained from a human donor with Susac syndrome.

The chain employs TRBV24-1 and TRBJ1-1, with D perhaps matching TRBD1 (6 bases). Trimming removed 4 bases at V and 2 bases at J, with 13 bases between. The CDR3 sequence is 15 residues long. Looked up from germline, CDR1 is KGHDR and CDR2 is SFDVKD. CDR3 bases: TGTGCCACCAGTGACAGCACAGGGAGTAACACTGAAGCTTTCTTT. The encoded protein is CATSDSTGSNTEAFF.

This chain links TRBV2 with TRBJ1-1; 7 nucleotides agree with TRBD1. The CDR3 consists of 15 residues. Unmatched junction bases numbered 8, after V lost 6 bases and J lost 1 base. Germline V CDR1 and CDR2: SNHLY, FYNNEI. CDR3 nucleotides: TGTGCCAGCAGGATCGCTGGGACAGAGAACACTGAAGCTTTCTTT. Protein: CASRIAGTENTEAFF.

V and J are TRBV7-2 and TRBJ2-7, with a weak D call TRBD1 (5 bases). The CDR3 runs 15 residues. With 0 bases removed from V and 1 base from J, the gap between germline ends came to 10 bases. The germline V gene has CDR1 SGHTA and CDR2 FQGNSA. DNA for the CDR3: TGTGCCAGCAGCTTAGCCCGACAGCCTTCCTACGAGCAGTACTTC. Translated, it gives CASSLARQPSYEQYF.

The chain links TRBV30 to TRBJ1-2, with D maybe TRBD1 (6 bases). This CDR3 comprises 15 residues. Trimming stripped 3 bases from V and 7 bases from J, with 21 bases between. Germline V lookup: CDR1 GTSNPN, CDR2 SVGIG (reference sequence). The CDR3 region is CAWRSPPDRPPGYTF. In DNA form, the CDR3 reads TGTGCCTGGAGATCCCCCCCCGACAGGCCGCCTGGCTACACCTTC. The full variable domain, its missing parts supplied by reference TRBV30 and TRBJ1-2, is SQTIHQWPATLVQPVGSPLSLECTVEGTSNPNLYWYRQAAGRGLQLLFYSVGIGQISSEVPQNLSASRPQDRQFILSSKKLLLSDSGFYLCAWRSPPDRPPGYTFGSGTRLTVV.

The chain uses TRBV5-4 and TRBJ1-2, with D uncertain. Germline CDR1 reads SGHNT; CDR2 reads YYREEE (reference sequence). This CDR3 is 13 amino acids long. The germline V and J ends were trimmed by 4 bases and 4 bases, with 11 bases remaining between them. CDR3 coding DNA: TGTGCCAGCAGCCTTTCCTGGGGCTATGGCTACACCTTC. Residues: CASSLSWGYGYTF.

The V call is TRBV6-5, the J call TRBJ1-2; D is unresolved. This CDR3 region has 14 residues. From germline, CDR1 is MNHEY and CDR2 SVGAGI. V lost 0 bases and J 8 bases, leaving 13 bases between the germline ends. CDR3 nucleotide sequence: TGTGCCAGCAGTTACTCGAGGGCGGCACCCGGCTACACCTTC. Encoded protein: CASSYSRAAPGYTF.

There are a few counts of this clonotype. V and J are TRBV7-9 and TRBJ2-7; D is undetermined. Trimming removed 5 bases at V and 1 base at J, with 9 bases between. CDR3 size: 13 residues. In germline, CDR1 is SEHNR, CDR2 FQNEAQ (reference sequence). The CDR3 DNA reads TGTGCCAGCAGCGTTCGAGCGTCCTACGAGCAGTACTTC. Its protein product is CASSVRASYEQYF.

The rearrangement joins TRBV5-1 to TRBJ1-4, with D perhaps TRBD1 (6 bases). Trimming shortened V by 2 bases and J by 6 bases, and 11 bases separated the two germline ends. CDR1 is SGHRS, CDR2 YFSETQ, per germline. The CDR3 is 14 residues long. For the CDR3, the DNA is TGCGCCAGCAGCTTACAGGGTTTTGATGAAAAACTGTTTTTT. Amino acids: CASSLQGFDEKLFF.

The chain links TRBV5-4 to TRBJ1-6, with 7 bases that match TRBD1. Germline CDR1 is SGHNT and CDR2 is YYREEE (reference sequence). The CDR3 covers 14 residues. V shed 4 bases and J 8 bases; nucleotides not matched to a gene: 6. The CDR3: CASSQKTGDSPLHF. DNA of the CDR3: TGTGCCAGCAGCCAAAAAACAGGGGATTCACCCCTCCACTTT.

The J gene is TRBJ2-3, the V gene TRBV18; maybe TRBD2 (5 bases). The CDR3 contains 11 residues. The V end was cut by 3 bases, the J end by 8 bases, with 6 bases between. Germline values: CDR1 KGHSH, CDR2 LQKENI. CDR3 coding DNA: TGTGCCAGCTCACCCGGAGGTACGCAGTATTTT. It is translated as CASSPGGTQYF.

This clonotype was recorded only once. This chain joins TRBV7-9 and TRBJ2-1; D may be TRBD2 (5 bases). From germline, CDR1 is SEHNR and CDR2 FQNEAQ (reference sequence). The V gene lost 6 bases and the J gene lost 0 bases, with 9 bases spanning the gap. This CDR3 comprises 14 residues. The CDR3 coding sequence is TGTGCCAGCAGGGCCGGGATCTCCTACAATGAGCAGTTCTTC. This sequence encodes CASRAGISYNEQFF.

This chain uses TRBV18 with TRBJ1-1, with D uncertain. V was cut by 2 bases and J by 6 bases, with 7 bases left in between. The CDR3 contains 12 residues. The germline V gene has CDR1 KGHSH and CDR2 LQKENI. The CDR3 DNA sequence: TGTGCCAGCTCACCAATGTTCTCTGAAGCTTTCTTT. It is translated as CASSPMFSEAFF.

This chain's CDR3 is CAWSPAQGDGYTF. CDR3 bases: TGTGCCTGGAGTCCCGCACAGGGTGATGGCTACACCTTC. The chain is built from TRBV30 and TRBJ1-2; a weak D match, TRBD1 (6 bases). V was shortened by 2 bases and J by 6 bases, with 13 bases between the two germline ends. The CDR3 has 13 residues. Per germline, CDR1 GTSNPN and CDR2 SVGIG (reference sequence).

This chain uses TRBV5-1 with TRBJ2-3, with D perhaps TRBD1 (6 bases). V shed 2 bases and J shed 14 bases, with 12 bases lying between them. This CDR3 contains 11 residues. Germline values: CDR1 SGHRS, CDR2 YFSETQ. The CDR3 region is CASSLQGFWYF. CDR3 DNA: TGCGCCAGCAGCTTACAGGGATTTTGGTATTTT.

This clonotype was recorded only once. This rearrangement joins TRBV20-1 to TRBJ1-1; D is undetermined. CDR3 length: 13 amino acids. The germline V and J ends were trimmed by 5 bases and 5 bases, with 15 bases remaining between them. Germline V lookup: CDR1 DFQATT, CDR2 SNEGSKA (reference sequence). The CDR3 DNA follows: TGCAGTGCTCGAAGGGCAGGCGGGACTGAAGCTTTCTTT. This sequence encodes CSARRAGGTEAFF.

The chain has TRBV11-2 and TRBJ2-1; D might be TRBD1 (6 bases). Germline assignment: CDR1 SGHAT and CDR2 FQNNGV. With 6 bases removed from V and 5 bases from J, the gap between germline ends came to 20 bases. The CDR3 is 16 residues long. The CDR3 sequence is CASRGRTDLLNNEQFF. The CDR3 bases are TGTGCCAGCAGGGGCCGGACAGACCTCTTGAACAATGAGCAGTTCTTC.

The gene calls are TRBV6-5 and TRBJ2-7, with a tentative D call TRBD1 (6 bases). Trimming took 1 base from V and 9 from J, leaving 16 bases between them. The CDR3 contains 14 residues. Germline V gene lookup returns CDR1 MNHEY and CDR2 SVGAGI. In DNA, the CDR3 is TGTGCCAGCAGTTACTTGTCAGGGACAACCTTGCAGTACTTC. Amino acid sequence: CASSYLSGTTLQYF.

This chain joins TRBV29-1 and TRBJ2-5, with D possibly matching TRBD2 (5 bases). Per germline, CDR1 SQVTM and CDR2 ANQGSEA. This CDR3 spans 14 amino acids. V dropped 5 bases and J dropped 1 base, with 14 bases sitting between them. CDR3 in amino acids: CSVSGRDTQETQYF. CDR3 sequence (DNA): TGCAGCGTTAGCGGACGCGACACCCAAGAGACCCAGTACTTC.

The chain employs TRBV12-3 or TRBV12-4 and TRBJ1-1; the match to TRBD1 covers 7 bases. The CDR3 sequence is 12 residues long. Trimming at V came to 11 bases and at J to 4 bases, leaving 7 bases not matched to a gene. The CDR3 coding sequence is TGTGCCTCCCAGGGGGGGCCCACTGAAGCTTTCTTT. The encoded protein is CASQGGPTEAFF.

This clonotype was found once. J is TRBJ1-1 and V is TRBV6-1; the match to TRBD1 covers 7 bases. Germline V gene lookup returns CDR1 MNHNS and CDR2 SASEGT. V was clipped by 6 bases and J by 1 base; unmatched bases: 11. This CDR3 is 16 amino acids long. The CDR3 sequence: CASRKTLQGSNTEAFF. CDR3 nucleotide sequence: TGTGCCAGCAGAAAAACCCTACAGGGGTCGAACACTGAAGCTTTCTTT.

The CDR3 DNA is TGTGCCAGCAGCGAGGGGAGTTTGGCTGAAGCTTTCTTT. The encoded protein is CASSEGSLAEAFF. The chain carries TRBV7-2 and TRBJ1-1, with D possibly matching TRBD1 (5 bases). Between the trimmed V and J ends, which lost 5 bases and 6 bases, there was a span of 13 bases. Germline lookup yields CDR1 SGHTA and CDR2 FQGNSA. The CDR3 is 13 amino acids. Supplemented by reference TRBV7-2 and TRBJ1-1, the full variable domain reads GAGVSQSPSNKVTEKGKDVELRCDPISGHTALYWYRQSLGQGLEFLIYFQGNSAPDKSGLPSDRFSAERTGGSVSTLTIQRTQQEDSAVYLCASSEGSLAEAFFGQGTRLTVV.

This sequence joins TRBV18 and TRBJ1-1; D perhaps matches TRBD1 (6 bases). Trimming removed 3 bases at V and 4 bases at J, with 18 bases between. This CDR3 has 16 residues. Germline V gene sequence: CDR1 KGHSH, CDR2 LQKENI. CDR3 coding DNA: TGTGCCAGCTCACCCTCCTCATCAGCAGGGGCCACTGAAGCTTTCTTT. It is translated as CASSPSSSAGATEAFF.

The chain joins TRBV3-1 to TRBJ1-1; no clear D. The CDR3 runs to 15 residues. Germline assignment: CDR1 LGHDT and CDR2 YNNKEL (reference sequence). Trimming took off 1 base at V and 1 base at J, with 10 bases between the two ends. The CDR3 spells CASSQGLLPNTEAFF. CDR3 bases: TGTGCCAGCAGCCAAGGGTTACTGCCGAACACTGAAGCTTTCTTT.

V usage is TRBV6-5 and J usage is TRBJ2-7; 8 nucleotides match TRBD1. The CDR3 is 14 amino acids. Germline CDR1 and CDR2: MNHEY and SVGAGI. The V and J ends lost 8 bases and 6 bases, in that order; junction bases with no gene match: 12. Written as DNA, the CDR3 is TGTGCCAGCCGATTAGGACAGGGCCCAATCGAGCAGTACTTC. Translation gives CASRLGQGPIEQYF.

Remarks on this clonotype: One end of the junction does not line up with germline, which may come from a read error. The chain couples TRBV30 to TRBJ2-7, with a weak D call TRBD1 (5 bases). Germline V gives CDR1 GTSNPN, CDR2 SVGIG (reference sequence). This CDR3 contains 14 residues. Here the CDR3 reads CAWTSKGNFYEQYF. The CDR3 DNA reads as TGTGCTTGGACATCGAAGGGGAATTTCTACGAGCAGTACTTC. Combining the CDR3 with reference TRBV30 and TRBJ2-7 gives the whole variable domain SQTIHQWPATLVQPVGSPLSLECTVEGTSNPNLYWYRQAAGRGLQLLFYSVGIGQISSEVPQNLSASRPQDRQFILSSKKLLLSDSGFYLCAWTSKGNFYEQYFGPGTRLTVT.

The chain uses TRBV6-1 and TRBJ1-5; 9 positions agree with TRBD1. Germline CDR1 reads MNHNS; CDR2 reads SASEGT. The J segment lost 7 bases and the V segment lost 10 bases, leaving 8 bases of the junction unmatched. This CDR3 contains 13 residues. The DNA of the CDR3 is TGTGCCATAATGGACAGGGGAAACCAGCCCCAGCATTTT. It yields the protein CAIMDRGNQPQHF.

The CDR3 coding sequence is TGTGCCAGCAGCTTAGCGGGACAGTCCTACGAGCAGTACTTC. The encoded protein is CASSLAGQSYEQYF. V usage is TRBV7-9 and J usage is TRBJ2-7; 7 bases line up with TRBD1. Per the germline V gene, CDR1 is SEHNR and CDR2 is FQNEAQ (reference sequence). V shed 0 bases, J shed 1 base, and the junction held 0 bases outside the gene matches. There are 14 residues in the CDR3.

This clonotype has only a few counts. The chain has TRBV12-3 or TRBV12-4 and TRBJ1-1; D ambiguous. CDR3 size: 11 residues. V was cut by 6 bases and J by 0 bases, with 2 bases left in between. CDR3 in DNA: TGTGCCAGCAGGATGAACACTGAAGCTTTCTTT. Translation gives CASRMNTEAFF.